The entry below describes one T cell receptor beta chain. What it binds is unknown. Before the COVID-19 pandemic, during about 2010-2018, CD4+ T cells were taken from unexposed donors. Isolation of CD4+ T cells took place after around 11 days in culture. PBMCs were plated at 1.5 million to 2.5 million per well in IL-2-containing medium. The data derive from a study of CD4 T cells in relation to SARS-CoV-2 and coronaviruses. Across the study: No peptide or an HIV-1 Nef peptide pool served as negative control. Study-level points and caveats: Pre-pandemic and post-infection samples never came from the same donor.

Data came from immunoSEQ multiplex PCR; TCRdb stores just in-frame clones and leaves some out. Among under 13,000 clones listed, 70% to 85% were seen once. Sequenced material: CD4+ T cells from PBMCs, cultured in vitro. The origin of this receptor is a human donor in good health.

DNA for the CDR3: TGTGCCAGCAGTCCCGGAGCTTGGAATGAGCAGTTCTTC. Encoded protein: CASSPGAWNEQFF. V and J are TRBV5-4 and TRBJ2-1; D is uncertain. V was cut by 5 bases and J by 7 bases, with 13 bases left in between. CDR3 length: 13 residues. The germline V gene encodes CDR1 SGHNT and CDR2 YYREEE (reference sequence).